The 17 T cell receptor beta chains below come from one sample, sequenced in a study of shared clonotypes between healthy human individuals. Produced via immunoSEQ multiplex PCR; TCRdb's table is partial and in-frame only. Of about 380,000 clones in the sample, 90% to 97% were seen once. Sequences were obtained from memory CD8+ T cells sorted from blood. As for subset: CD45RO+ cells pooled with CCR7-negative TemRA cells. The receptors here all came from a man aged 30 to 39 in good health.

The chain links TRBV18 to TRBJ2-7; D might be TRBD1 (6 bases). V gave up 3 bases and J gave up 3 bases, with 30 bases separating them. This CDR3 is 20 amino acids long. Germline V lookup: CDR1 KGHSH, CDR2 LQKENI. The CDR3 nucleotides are TGTGCCAGCTCACCCCATCTAGGGGGAGAGGATTTTATCTCCTACTACGAGCAGTACTTC. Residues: CASSPHLGGEDFISYYEQYF.

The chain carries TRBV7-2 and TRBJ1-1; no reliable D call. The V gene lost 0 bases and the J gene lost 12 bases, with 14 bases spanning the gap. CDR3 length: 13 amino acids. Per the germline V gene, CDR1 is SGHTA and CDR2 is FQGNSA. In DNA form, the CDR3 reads TGTGCCAGCAGCTTAGCGCGAAGAGACAAGCCTTTCTTT. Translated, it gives CASSLARRDKPFF.

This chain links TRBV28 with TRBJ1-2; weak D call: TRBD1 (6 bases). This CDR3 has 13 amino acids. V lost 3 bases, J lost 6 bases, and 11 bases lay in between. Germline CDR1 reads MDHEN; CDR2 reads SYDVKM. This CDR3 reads CASSFRQGNGYTF. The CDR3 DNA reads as TGTGCCAGCAGTTTTCGGCAGGGGAATGGCTACACCTTC.

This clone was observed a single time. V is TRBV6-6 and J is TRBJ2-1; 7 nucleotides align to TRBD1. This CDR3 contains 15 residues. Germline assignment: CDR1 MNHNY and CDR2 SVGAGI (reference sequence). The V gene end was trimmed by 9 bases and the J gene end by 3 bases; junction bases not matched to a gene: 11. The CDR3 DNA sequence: TGTGCCAGTCGGGCCCCCGGGACAGACTACAATGAGCAGTTCTTC. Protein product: CASRAPGTDYNEQFF.

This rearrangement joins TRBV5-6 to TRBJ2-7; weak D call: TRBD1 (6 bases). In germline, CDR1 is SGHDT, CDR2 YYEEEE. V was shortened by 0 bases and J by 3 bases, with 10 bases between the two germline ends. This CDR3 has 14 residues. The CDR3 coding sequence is TGTGCCAGCAGCTTGGGACCACAGGGCTACGAGCAGTACTTC. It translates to CASSLGPQGYEQYF.

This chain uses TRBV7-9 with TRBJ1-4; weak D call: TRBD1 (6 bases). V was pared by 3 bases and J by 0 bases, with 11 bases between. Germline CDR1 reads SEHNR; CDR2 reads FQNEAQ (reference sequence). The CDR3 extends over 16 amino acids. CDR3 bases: TGTGCCAGCAGCTTTGGCGGACAGTCAACTAATGAAAAACTGTTTTTT. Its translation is CASSFGGQSTNEKLFF.

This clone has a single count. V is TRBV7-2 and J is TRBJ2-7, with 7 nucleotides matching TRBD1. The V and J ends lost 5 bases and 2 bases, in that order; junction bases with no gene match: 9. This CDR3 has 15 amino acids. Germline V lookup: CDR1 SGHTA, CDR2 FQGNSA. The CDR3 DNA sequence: TGTGCCAGCAGCCAAACCGGGACAGCTACCTACGAGCAGTACTTC. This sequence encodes CASSQTGTATYEQYF.

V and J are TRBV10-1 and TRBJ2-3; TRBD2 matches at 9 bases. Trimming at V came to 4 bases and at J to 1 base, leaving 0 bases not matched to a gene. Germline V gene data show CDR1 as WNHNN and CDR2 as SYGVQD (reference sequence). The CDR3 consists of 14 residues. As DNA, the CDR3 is TGCGCCAGCAGTGGACTAGCGGGCACAGATACGCAGTATTTT. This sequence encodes CASSGLAGTDTQYF.

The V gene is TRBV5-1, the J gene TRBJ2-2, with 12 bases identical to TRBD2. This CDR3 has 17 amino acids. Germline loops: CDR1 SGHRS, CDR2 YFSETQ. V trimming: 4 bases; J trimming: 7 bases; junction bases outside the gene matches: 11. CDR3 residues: CASSLMTSGRLSGELFF. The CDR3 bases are TGCGCCAGCAGCCTCATGACTAGCGGGAGATTGAGCGGGGAGCTGTTTTTT.

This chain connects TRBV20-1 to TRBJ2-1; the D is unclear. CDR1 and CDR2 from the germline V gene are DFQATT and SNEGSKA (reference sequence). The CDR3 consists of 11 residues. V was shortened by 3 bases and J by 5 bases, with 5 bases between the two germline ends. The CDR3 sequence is CSASGHNEQFF. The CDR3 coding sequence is TGCAGTGCTAGCGGACACAATGAGCAGTTCTTC.

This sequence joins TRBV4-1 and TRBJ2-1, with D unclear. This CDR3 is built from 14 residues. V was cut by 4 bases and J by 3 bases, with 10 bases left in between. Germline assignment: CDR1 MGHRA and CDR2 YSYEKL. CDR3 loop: CASSPMTDYNEQFF. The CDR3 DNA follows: TGCGCCAGCAGCCCCATGACGGACTACAATGAGCAGTTCTTC.

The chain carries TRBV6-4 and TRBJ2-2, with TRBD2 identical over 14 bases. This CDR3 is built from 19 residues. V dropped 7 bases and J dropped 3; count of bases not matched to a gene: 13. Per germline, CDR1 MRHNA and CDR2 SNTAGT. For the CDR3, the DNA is TGTGCCAGCATTCCCCAAGGACTAGCGGGAGGAGGGGACACCGGGGAGCTGTTTTTT. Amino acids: CASIPQGLAGGGDTGELFF.

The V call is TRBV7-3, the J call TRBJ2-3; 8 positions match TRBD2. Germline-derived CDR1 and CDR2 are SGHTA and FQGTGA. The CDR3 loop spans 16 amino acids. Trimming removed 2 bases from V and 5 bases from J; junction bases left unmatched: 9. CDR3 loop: CASSLGPSGRGDTQYF. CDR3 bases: TGTGCCAGCAGCTTAGGTCCCAGCGGGAGAGGAGATACGCAGTATTTT. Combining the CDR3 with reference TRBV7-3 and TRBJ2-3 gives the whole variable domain GAGVSQTPSNKVTEKGKYVELRCDPISGHTALYWYRQSLGQGPEFLIYFQGTGAADDSGLPNDRFFAVRPEGSVSTLKIQRTERGDSAVYLCASSLGPSGRGDTQYFGPGTRLTVL.

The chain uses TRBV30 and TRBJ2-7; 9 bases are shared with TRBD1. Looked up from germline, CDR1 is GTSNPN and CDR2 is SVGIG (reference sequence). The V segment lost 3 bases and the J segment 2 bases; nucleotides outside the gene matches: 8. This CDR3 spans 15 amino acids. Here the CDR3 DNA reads TGTGCCTGGAGATCGTGGGGACAGGGCGCCTACGAGCAGTACTTC. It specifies CAWRSWGQGAYEQYF.

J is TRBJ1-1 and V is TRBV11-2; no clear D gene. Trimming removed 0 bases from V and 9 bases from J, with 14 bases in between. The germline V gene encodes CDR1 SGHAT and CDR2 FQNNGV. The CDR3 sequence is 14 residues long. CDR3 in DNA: TGTGCCAGCAGCTTAGATCGGGTAGGTGGGAAAGCTTTCTTT. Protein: CASSLDRVGGKAFF.

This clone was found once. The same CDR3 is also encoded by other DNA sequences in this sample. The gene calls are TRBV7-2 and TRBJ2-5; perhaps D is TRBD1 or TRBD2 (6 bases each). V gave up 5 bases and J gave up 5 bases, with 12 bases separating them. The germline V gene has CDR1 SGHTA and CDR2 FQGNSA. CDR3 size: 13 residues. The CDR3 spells CASSPRGGETQYF. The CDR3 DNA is TGTGCCAGCAGCCCCAGAGGGGGGGAGACCCAGTACTTC.

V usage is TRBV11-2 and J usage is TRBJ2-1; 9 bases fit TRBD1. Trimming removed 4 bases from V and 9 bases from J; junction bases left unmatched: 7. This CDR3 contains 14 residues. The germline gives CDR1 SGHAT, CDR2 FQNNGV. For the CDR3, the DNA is TGTGCCAGCAGCTGGGGGACAGGGCTAACTGAGCAGTTCTTC. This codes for CASSWGTGLTEQFF.